This T cell receptor beta chain came from a study of T cell clonality in common variable immunodeficiency. Study-wide findings and caveats: In common variable immunodeficiency, TCR beta chains reportedly carried fewer deletions and N-nucleotide insertions.

CDR1 is SGHAT and CDR2 is FQNNGV in the germline V gene. The V gene lost 5 bases and the J gene lost 3 bases, with 14 bases spanning the gap. The CDR3 covers 15 residues. Equal genomic DNA amounts from CVID and control samples were sequenced. Using immunoSEQ multiplex PCR, the repertoire was profiled, and TCRdb retains in-frame clones only, with some absent. Listed for the sample are about 35,000 clones, none seen a single time. Of CVID subjects, about 14 were female and around 27 male, mean age 40. Many counts were recorded for this clone. Its antigen is unidentified. The read terminates 3 residues ahead of where the CDR3 ends, so the germline J gene completes it.

The chain combines TRBV11-2 with TRBJ2-1, with D perhaps TRBD1 (7 bases). The TCR comes from a human donor with common variable immunodeficiency. Sequencing was carried out using peripheral blood mononuclear cells. CDR3 bases read: TGTGCCAGCAGCGCACGACAGGGACTCTACAATGAG. Translation gives CASSARQGLYNE. The whole CDR3 protein reads CASSARQGLYNEQFF.